The 12 T cell receptor beta chains given below trace back to one sample, sequenced in a study of shared clonotypes between healthy human individuals (dated by TCRdb to about 2020). The library was generated by the immunoSEQ multiplex PCR assay. The table was pulled from immuneACCESS by TCRdb, which kept in-frame rearrangements only. Such tables lose some clones; where checked, under half of the loss comes from unresolved V genes, and the rest has no known cause. Within this sample are 2 million to 3 million clones, with under 95% of them counted one time only. The top ten clonotypes cover approximately 0.37% of the sample. Source material: naive CD4+ T cells from PBMCs. The cell subset or site label corresponds to: CD45RA+ positively selected. The receptors here all came from a man in his late teens or twenties in good health. Some clones in this sample may be carry-over from other donors' samples.

The rearrangement links TRBV28 to TRBJ2-7; the match to TRBD2 covers 12 bases. Germline V gives CDR1 MDHEN, CDR2 SYDVKM. With V trimmed by 9 bases and J by 0 bases, 6 bases remained unmatched. CDR3 length: 15 amino acids. The CDR3 coding sequence is TGTGCCAGTCAAAAGACTAGCGGGAGCTCCTACGAGCAGTACTTC. Translating gives CASQKTSGSSYEQYF.

The chain combines TRBV27 with TRBJ2-3, with 14 positions matching TRBD2. V lost 7 bases to trimming and J lost 5 bases; unmatched junction nucleotides: 8. The germline CDR1 and CDR2 sequences are MNHEY and SMNVEV (reference sequence). The CDR3 length is 16 residues. CDR3 sequence reads: CASIETGLAGGDTQYF. The CDR3 nucleotides are TGTGCCAGCATCGAGACAGGACTAGCGGGAGGAGATACGCAGTATTTT.

For this clone: Other DNA variants within this sample encode the same CDR3. This rearrangement joins TRBV5-6 to TRBJ2-3; D gene uncertain. V gave up 1 base and J gave up 5 bases, with 2 bases separating them. In germline, CDR1 is SGHDT, CDR2 YYEEEE. The CDR3 is made up of 11 amino acids. The CDR3 DNA is TGTGCCAGCAGCTTGCGAGATACGCAGTATTTT. It is translated as CASSLRDTQYF.

The rearrangement links TRBV6-5 to TRBJ1-4, with TRBD1 identical over 7 bases. Germline V gene sequence: CDR1 MNHEY, CDR2 SVGAGI. V shed 5 bases, J shed 5 bases, and the junction held 8 bases outside the gene matches. This CDR3 has 15 amino acids. CDR3 sequence: CASSPTDRRNEKLFF. For the CDR3, the DNA is TGTGCCAGCAGTCCGACGGACAGGCGAAATGAAAAACTGTTTTTT.

This chain connects TRBV6-1 to TRBJ1-1; a possible D gene is TRBD1 (5 bases). Germline V gene data show CDR1 as MNHNS and CDR2 as SASEGT. This CDR3 spans 13 amino acids. V lost 7 bases and J 3 bases, leaving 12 bases between the germline ends. This CDR3 reads CASTERGYTEAFF. The CDR3 DNA follows: TGTGCCAGCACCGAACGGGGGTACACTGAAGCTTTCTTT.

V is TRBV5-1 and J is TRBJ2-5; D is ambiguous. This CDR3 is built from 16 residues. V dropped 0 bases and J dropped 0 bases, with 12 bases sitting between them. Per the germline V gene, CDR1 is SGHRS and CDR2 is YFSETQ. DNA of the CDR3: TGCGCCAGCAGCTTGGTGGTTACGACGTACCAAGAGACCCAGTACTTC. Its translation: CASSLVVTTYQETQYF.

Concerning this clone itself: Within the sample, other DNA sequences also encode this same CDR3. The chain employs TRBV6-5 and TRBJ1-5; no reliable D call. Germline lookup yields CDR1 MNHEY and CDR2 SVGAGI. Between the trimmed V and J ends, which lost 4 bases and 4 bases, there was a span of 5 bases. The length of the CDR3 is 12 residues. CDR3 DNA: TGTGCCAGCAGTTCACTAAATCAGCCCCAGCATTTT. It codes for CASSSLNQPQHF.

The chain is built from TRBV19 and TRBJ1-5, with 7 bases that match TRBD1. The CDR3 sequence is 17 residues long. CDR1 and CDR2 from the germline V gene are LNHDA and SQIVND (reference sequence). V dropped 5 bases and J dropped 9; count of bases not matched to a gene: 19. CDR3 coding DNA: TGTGCCAGTAGTGAGGGGGCGGTAGGCCCCACATATCGGCCCCAGCATTTT. Its translation is CASSEGAVGPTYRPQHF.

The chain combines TRBV4-1 with TRBJ2-6; 10 bases match TRBD2. Germline CDR1 MGHRA, CDR2 YSYEKL. The CDR3 consists of 20 residues. Trimming cost V 4 bases and J 0 bases; bases outside gene matches: 12. The DNA of the CDR3 is TGCGCCAGCAGCCCCGGGGGACTAGCGCCAAGAAGCTCTGGGGCCAACGTCCTGACTTTC. Protein sequence: CASSPGGLAPRSSGANVLTF.

The V gene is TRBV28, the J gene TRBJ2-3; D not certain. The CDR3 covers 15 residues. In germline, CDR1 is MDHEN, CDR2 SYDVKM. Deletions cut 3 bases from V and 4 bases from J, with 14 bases between. The CDR3 is CASSLLGQGPDTQYF. In DNA form, the CDR3 reads TGTGCCAGCAGTTTGTTGGGTCAAGGTCCAGATACGCAGTATTTT. Based on the CDR3 plus reference TRBV28 and TRBJ2-3, the full variable domain is DVKVTQSSRYLVKRTGEKVFLECVQDMDHENMFWYRQDPGLGLRLIYFSYDVKMKEKGDIPEGYSVSREKKERFSLILESASTNQTSMYLCASSLLGQGPDTQYFGPGTRLTVL.

The gene calls are TRBV28 and TRBJ2-1; no reliable D call. CDR3 length: 16 amino acids. Germline V gives CDR1 MDHEN, CDR2 SYDVKM. Trimming shortened V by 6 bases and J by 2 bases, and 17 bases separated the two germline ends. This CDR3 reads CASSTGSFTAYNEQFF. For the CDR3, the DNA is TGTGCCAGCAGCACCGGGTCCTTCACCGCCTACAATGAGCAGTTCTTC. The variable domain in full, completed from reference TRBV28 and TRBJ2-1, reads DVKVTQSSRYLVKRTGEKVFLECVQDMDHENMFWYRQDPGLGLRLIYFSYDVKMKEKGDIPEGYSVSREKKERFSLILESASTNQTSMYLCASSTGSFTAYNEQFFGPGTRLTVL.

This clone was recorded once. The rearrangement joins TRBV5-4 to TRBJ2-5; D not certain. The V end lost 0 bases, the J end lost 5 bases, and 8 bases lay between the germline ends. Per germline, CDR1 SGHNT and CDR2 YYREEE (reference sequence). The CDR3 contains 13 residues. The CDR3 is CASSLDPRETQYF. Written as DNA, the CDR3 is TGTGCCAGCAGCTTGGACCCCCGGGAGACCCAGTACTTC. Supplemented by reference TRBV5-4 and TRBJ2-5, the full variable domain reads ETGVTQSPTHLIKTRGQQVTLRCSSQSGHNTVSWYQQALGQGPQFIFQYYREEENGRGNFPPRFSGLQFPNYSSELNVNALELDDSALYLCASSLDPRETQYFGPGTRLLVL.